This is a list of T cell receptor beta chains from one sample in a study of blood T cell dynamics during melanoma immunotherapy. Repertoires were generated with immunoSEQ multiplex PCR, while TCRdb's copy carries only in-frame clones and drops some. The sample carries approximately 6,900 clones, about 80% recorded once. The sample in question was blood, obtained from a patient treated with checkpoint blockade. These receptors all come from a human donor with melanoma. Each CDR3 is given with its conserved first and last residue. Each record gives: J gene, V gene, CDR3 protein.

TRBJ1-2 TRBV18 CASSPGTVDGYTF
TRBJ2-1 TRBV15 CATSRVAGGAYNEQFF
TRBJ1-4 TRBV2 CASTPDRVWEKLFF
TRBJ2-7 TRBV15 CATSYGTDGRYEQYF
TRBJ1-1 TRBV29-1 CSTWDTVRGTEAFF
TRBJ2-7 TRBV6-4 CTSSVGSGDSYEQYF
TRBJ1-1 TRBV28 CASASSTGNTEAFF
TRBJ2-7 TRBV15 CATSRDGRPSYEQYF
TRBJ1-2 TRBV5-4 CASSWVQGGYGYTF
TRBJ2-7 TRBV2 CASSPLYEQYF
TRBJ2-1 TRBV5-4 CASSSLGNEQFF
TRBJ1-1 TRBV19 CASSMGAEGTEAFF
TRBJ1-3 TRBV5-4 CASSQDREPGNTIYF
TRBJ1-2 TRBV27 CASSLGIVGGYTF
TRBJ2-7 TRBV11-2 CASSSRVSSSYEQYF
TRBJ1-4 TRBV6-1 CAALSLGWEKLFF
TRBJ1-4 TRBV28 CASSLWTGGEEKLFF
TRBJ1-1 TRBV29-1 CSVVHSMNTEAFF
TRBJ2-3 TRBV27 CASSQKREPIIDTQYF
TRBJ1-6 TRBV28 CASSFVGRALPLHF
TRBJ2-1 TRBV21-1 CASNPRGGPSSYNEQFF
TRBJ2-7 TRBV5-5 CASSLGPSGSVYEQYF
TRBJ1-2 TRBV9 CASSVEQGPHYGYTF
TRBJ2-7 TRBV19 CASSMRPTRQRNYEQYF
TRBJ2-3 TRBV7-8 CASSLVMAGGTDTQYF
TRBJ1-4 TRBV6-5 CAARDNLEEKLFF
TRBJ2-2 TRBV28 CASSQTLTGELFF
TRBJ1-1 TRBV6-5 CASSYSVEVNTEAFF
TRBJ1-1 TRBV6-1 CASSEIPGGAFF
TRBJ2-5 TRBV7-8 CASSPSAGETQYF
TRBJ2-3 TRBV30 CAWTSGISTDTQYF
TRBJ1-3 TRBV7-9 CASSPPEGNTIYF
TRBJ1-1 TRBV6-5 CASMPGWNTEAFF
TRBJ2-7 TRBV7-2 CASSLALGTPSYEQYF
TRBJ2-7 TRBV19 CASSPSPSGYEQYF
TRBJ1-1 TRBV27 CASSLLMQGRAFF
TRBJ1-1 TRBV14 CASSQGQGAVGTEAFF
TRBJ1-1 TRBV5-1 CASSMTGIGEAFF
TRBJ2-7 TRBV28 CASTRDRVDEQYF
TRBJ1-3 TRBV6-5 CASRRQGIGNTIYF
TRBJ1-6 TRBV2 CASGPRLGHSPLHF
TRBJ2-7 TRBV6-5 CASTRGSSYEQYF
TRBJ2-7 TRBV2 CASSQEGPGYEQYF